What follows describes a single T cell receptor beta chain. The antigen remains unidentified. The time point: week 35, safety follow-up. Doses consisted of 300 ug of mutant IDH1 20-mer peptide each, paired with topical imiquimod. Administration of eight vaccinations to patients took place in weeks 1, 3, 5, 7, 11, 15, 19, 23. Sequencing was performed with immunoSEQ multiplex PCR; in TCRdb, only in-frame clones are kept and a portion is missing. The sample contains some 47,000 clones, 81% of which appear only once. The record originates from a study of a mutant IDH1 vaccine in newly diagnosed glioma. Study-wide context: Vaccine administration was initiated 4-6 weeks following radiotherapy alone, or with temozolomide cycles. Earlier care involved radiotherapy, temozolomide, or both, and the majority received both. Study-wide results and caveats: Changes in top peripheral clonotypes did not appear linked to pseudoprogression.

V was pared by 0 bases and J by 3 bases, with 12 bases between. The CDR3 is 15 amino acids. Germline CDR1 is MGHRA and CDR2 is YSYEKL. This chain connects TRBV4-1 to TRBJ2-7; no firm D call. The sequenced sample was PBMCs, obtained from a glioma patient whose treatment included an IDH1 peptide vaccine. This receptor was identified in a woman aged 40-49 years with glioma. Some clones in this sample may be carry-over from other donors' samples. CDR3 protein: CASSQDLNRFYEQYF. In DNA, the CDR3 is TGCGCCAGCAGCCAAGATCTTAACAGATTCTACGAGCAGTACTTC.